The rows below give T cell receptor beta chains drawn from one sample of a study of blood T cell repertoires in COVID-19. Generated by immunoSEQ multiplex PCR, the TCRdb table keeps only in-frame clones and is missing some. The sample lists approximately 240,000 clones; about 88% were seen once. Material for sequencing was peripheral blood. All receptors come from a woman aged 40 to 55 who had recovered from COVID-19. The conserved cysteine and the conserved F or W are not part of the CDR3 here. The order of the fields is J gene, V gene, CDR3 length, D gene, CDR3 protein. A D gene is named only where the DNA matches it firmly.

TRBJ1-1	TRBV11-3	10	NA	ASSLAGTEAF
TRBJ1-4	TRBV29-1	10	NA	SVELGGEKLF
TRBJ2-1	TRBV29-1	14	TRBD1	SGTMGQGVLYNEQF
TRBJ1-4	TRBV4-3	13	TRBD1	ASSRRGTVNEKLF
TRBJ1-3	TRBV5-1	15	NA	ASSLEGRASSGNTIY
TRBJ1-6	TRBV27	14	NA	ASSPQGTLGNSPLH
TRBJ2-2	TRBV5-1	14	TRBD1	ASSLDRVGNTGELF
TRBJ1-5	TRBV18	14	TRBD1	ASSQTTGASNQPQH
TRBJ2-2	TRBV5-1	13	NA	ASSLSRVEGGELF
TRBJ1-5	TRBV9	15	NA	ASSAPPAGSVNQPQH
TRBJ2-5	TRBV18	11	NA	ASSPGRRETQY
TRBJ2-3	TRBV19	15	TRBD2	ASSISLAGGPEDTQY
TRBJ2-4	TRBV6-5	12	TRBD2	ASRTGGIKNIQY
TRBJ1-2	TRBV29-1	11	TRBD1	SVEDRAGYGYT
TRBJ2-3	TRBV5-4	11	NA	ASSLDVGGTQY
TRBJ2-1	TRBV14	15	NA	ASSQVGGASSYNEQF
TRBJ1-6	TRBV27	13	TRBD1	ASRAGDRYNSPLH
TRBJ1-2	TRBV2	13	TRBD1	ASSEVWGQGRGYT
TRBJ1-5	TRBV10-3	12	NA	AISDRASNQPQH
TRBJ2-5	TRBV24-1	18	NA	ATSDKAWFSTGEFQETQY
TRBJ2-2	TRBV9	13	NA	ASSGGSGSTGELF
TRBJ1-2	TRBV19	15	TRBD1	ASSKEPQGSTNYGYT
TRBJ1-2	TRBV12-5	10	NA	ASALDSYGYT
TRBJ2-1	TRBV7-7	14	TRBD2	ASSLGLAGTGYEQF
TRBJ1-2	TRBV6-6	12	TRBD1	ASREWDSTSGYT